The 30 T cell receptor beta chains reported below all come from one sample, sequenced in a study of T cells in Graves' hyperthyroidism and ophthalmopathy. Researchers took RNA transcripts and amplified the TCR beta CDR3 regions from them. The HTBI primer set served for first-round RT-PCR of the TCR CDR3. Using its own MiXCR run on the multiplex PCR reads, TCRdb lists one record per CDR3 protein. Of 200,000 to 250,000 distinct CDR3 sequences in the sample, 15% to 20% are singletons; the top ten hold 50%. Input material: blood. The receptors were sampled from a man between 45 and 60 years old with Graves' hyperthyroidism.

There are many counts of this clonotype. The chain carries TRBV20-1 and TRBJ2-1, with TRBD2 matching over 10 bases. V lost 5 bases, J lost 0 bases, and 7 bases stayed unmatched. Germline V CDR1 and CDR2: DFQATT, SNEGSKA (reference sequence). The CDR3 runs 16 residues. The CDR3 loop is CSAWTSGNPSYNEQFF. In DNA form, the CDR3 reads TGCAGTGCTTGGACTAGCGGAAACCCCTCCTACAATGAGCAGTTCTTC.

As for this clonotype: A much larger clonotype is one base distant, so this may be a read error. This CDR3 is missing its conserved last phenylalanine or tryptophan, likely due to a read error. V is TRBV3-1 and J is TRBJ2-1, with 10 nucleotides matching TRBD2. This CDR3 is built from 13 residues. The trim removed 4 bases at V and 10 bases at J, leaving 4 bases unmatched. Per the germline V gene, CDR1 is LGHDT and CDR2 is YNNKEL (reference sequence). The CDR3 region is CASSPSGREEQFS. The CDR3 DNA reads TGTGCCAGCAGCCCAAGCGGGAGGGAAGAGCAGTTCTCC.

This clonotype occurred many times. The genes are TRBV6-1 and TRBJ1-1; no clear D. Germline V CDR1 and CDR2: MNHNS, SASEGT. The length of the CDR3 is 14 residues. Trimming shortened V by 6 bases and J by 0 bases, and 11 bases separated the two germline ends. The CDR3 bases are TGTGCCAGCAGGCCCCCTGCCATGAACACTGAAGCTTTCTTT. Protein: CASRPPAMNTEAFF.

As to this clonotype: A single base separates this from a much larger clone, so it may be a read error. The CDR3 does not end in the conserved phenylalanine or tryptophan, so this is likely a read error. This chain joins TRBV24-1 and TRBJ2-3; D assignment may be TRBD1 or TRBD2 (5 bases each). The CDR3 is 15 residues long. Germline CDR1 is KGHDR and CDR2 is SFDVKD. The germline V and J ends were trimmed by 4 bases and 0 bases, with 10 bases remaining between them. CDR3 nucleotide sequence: TGTGCCACCAGTGACCCCGGGACCAGCACAGATACGCAGTATCTT. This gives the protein CATSDPGTSTDTQYL.

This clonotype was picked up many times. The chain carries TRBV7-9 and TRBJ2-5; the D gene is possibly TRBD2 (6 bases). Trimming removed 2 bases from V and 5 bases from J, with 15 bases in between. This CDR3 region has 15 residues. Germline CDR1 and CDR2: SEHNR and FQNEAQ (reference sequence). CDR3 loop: CASSLYGSRGETQYF. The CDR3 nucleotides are TGTGCCAGCAGCTTATATGGGAGTCGGGGGGAGACCCAGTACTTC.

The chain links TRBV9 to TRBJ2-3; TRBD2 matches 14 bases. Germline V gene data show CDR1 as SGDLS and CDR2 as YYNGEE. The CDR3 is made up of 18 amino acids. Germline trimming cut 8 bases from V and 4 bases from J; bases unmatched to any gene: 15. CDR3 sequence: CARSPWTSGRPPADTQYF. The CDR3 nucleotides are TGTGCCAGAAGCCCCTGGACTAGCGGGAGGCCTCCCGCAGATACGCAGTATTTT.

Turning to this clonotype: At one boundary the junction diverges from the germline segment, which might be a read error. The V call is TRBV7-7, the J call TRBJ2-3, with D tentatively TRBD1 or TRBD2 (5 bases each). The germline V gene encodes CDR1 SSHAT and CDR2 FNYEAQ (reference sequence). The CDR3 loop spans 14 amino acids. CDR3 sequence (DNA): TGTGCTAGCAGCTTAGACACCCTTGGGGGTACGCAGTATTTT. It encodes CASSLDTLGGTQYF.

The CDR3 coding sequence is TGTGCCAGCAGCTCTTTAAGCGGGAGCGGAGGCACAGATACGCAGTATTTT. Translated: CASSSLSGSGGTDTQYF. The gene calls are TRBV5-4 and TRBJ2-3; 8 positions match TRBD2. The junction had 10 bases not matched to a gene; V was cut back by 3 bases and J by 1 base. Germline V gene lookup returns CDR1 SGHNT and CDR2 YYREEE (reference sequence). The CDR3 sequence is 17 residues long.

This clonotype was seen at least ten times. The CDR3 is CAWSRLAGGPRQYF. In nucleotides, the CDR3 is TGTGCCTGGAGTAGGTTAGCGGGAGGGCCTAGGCAGTACTTC. J is TRBJ2-7 and V is TRBV30, with TRBD2 matching over 11 bases. The germline V gene encodes CDR1 GTSNPN and CDR2 SVGIG (reference sequence). Trimming cost V 2 bases and J 9 bases; bases outside gene matches: 9. The CDR3 is made up of 14 amino acids.

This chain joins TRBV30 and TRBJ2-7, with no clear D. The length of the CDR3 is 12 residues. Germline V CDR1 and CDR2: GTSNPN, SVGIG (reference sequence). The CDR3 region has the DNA TGTGCACTGACCGGGTCCTTCTACGAGCAGTACTTC. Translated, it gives CALTGSFYEQYF.

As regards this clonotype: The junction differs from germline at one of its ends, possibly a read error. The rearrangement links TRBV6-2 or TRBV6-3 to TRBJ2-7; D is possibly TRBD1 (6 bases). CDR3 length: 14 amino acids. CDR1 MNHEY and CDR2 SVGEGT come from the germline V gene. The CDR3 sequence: CASRHLTGHYEQHF. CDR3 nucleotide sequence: TGTGCCAGCAGACATCTGACGGGACACTACGAGCAGCACTTC.

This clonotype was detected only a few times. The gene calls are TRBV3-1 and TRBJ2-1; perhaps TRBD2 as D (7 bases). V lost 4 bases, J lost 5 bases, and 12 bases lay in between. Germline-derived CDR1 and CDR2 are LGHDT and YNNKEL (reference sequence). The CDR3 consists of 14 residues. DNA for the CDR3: TGTGCCAGCAGCCGAGGGGGGGGGAACAATGAGCAGTTCTTC. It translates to CASSRGGGNNEQFF.

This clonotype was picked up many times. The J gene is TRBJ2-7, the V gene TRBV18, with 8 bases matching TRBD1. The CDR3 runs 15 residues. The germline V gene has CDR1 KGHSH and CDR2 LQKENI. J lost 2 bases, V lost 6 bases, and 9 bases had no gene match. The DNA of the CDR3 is TGTGCCAGCTCCGCAGGGGGCGGCGAAACCTACGAGCAGTACTTC. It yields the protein CASSAGGGETYEQYF.

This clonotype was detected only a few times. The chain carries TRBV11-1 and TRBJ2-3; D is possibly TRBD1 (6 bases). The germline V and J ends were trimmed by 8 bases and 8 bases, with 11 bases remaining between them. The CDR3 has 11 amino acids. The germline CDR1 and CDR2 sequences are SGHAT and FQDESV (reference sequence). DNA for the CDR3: TGTGCCAGCGGGGGCCGGGGTACGCAGTATTTT. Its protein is CASGGRGTQYF.

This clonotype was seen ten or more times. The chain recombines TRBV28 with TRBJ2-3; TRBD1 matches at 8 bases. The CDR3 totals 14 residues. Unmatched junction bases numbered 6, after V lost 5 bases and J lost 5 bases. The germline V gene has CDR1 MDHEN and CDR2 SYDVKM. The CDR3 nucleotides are TGTGCCAGCAGTAGCTTACAGGGGGGAGATACGCAGTATTTT. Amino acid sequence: CASSSLQGGDTQYF.

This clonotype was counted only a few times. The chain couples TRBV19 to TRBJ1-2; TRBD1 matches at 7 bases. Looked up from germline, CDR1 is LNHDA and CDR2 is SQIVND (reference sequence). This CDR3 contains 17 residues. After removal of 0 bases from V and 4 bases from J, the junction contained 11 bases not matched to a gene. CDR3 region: CASSIERQGMPIYGYTF. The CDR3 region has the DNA TGTGCCAGTAGTATAGAGCGACAGGGAATGCCTATCTATGGCTACACCTTC.

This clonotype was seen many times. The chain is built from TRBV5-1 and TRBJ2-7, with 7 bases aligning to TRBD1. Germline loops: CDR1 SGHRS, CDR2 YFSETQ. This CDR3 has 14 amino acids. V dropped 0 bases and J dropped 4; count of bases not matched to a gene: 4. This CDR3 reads CASSLVGGGYEQYF. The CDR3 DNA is TGCGCCAGCAGCTTGGTAGGGGGCGGATACGAGCAGTACTTC.

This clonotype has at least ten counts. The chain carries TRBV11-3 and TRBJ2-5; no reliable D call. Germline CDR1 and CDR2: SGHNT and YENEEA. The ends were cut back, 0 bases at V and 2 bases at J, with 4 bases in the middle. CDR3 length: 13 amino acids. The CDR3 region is CASSLDTQETQYF. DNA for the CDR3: TGTGCCAGCAGCTTAGACACTCAAGAGACCCAGTACTTC. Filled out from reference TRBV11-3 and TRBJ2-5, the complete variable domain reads EAGVVQSPRYKIIEKKQPVAFWCNPISGHNTLYWYLQNLGQGPELLIRYENEEAVDDSQLPKDRFSAERLKGVDSTLKIQPAELGDSAVYLCASSLDTQETQYFGPGTRLLVL.

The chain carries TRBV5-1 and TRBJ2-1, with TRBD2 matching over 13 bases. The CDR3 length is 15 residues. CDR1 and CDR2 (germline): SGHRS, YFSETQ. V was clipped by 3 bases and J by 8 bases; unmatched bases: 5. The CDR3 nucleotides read TGCGCCAGCAGCTCCGGACTAGCGGGAGCCTATGAGCAGTTCTTC. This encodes CASSSGLAGAYEQFF.

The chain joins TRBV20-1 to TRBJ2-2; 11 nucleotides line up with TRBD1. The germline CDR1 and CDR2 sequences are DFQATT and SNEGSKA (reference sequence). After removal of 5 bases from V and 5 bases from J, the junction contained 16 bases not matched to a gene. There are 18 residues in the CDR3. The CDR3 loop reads CSAWDRGVLAGRTGELFF. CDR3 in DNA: TGCAGTGCTTGGGACAGGGGGGTGCTAGCGGGACGGACCGGGGAGCTGTTTTTT.

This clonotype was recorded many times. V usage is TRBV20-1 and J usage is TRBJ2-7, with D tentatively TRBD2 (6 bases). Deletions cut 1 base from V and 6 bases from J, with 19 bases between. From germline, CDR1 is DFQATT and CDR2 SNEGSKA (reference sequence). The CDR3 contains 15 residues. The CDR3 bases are TGCAGTGCTAGAGTAGGTGCGGGATCCCCGATCGAGCAGTACTTC. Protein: CSARVGAGSPIEQYF.

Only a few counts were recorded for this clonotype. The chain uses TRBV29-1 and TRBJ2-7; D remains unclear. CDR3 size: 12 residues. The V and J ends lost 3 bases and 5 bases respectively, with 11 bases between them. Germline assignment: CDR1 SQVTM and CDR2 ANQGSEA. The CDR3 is CSVDLNPHEQYF. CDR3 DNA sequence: TGCAGCGTTGACCTAAATCCCCACGAGCAGTACTTC.

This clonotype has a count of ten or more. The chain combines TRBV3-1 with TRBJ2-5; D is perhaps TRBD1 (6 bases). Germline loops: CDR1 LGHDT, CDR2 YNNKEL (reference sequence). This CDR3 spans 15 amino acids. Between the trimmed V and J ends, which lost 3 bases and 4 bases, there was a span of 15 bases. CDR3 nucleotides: TGTGCCAGCAGCCACTCGCGGCAGGGGCCAGAGACCCAGTACTTC. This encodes CASSHSRQGPETQYF.

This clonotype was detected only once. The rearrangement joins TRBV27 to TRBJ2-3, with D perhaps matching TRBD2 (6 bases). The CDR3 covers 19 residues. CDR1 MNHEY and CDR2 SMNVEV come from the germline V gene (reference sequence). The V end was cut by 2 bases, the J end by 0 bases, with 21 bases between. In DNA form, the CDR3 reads TGTGCCAGCAGTTTAGGGTTCCTAGCGCCGGGGACTAGCACAGATACGCAGTATTTT. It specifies CASSLGFLAPGTSTDTQYF.

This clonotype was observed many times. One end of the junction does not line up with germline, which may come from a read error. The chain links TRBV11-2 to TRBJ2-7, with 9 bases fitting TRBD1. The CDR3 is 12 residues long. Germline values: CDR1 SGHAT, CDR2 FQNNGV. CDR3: CASSLTRDREDF. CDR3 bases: TGTGCCAGCAGCTTGACGAGGGACAGGGAAGACTTC.

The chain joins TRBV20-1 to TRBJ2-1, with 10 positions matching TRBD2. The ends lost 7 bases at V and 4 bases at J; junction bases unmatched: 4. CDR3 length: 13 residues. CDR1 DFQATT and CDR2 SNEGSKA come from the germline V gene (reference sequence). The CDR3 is CSVRTSGYNEQFF. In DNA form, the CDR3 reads TGCAGTGTCAGGACTAGCGGATACAATGAGCAGTTCTTC.

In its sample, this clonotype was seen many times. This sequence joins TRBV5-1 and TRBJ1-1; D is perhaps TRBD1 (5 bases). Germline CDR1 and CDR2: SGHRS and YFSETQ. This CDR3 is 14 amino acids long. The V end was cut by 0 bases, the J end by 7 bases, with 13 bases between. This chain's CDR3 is CASSLEEGESEAFF. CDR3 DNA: TGCGCCAGCAGCTTGGAGGAAGGGGAGAGTGAAGCTTTCTTT.

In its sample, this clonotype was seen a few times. In nucleotides, the CDR3 is TGTGCCAGCAGTACCGGGACAGGGGGCTCAGGGCAGTACTTC. Its protein product is CASSTGTGGSGQYF. The chain has TRBV2 and TRBJ2-7; 12 nucleotides match TRBD1. Germline CDR1 and CDR2: SNHLY and FYNNEI. V lost 5 bases, J lost 9 bases, and 8 bases stayed unmatched. The CDR3 has 14 amino acids.

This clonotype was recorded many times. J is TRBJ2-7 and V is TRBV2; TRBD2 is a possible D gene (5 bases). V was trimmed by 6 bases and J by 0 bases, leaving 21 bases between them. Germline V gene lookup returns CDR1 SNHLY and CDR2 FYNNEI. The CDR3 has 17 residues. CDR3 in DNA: TGTGCCAGCAGAATATTCCCCTTAGCGAGAAGCTCCTACGAGCAGTACTTC. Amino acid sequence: CASRIFPLARSSYEQYF.

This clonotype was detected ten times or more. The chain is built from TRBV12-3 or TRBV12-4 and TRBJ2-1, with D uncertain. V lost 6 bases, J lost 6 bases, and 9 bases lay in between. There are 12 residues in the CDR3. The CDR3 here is CASSLRLNEQFF. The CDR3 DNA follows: TGTGCCAGCAGCCTAAGGCTCAATGAGCAGTTCTTC.